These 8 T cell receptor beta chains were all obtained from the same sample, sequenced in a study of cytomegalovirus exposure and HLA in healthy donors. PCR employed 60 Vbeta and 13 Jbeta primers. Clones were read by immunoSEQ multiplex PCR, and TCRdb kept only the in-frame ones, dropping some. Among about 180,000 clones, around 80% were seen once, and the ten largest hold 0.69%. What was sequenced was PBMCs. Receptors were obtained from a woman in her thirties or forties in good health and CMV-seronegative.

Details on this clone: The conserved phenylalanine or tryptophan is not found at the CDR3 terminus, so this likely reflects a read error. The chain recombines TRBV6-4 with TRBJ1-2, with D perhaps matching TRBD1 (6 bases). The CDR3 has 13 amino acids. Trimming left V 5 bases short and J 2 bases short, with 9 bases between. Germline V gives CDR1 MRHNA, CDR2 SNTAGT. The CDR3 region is CASSQTGNYGYTV. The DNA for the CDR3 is TGTGCCAGCAGTCAAACAGGGAACTATGGCTACACCGTC.

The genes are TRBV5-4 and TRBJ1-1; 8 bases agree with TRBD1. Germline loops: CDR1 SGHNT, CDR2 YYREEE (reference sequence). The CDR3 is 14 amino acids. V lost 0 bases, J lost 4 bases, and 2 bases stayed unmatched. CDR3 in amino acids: CASSLGQGSTEAFF. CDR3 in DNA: TGTGCCAGCAGCTTGGGACAGGGGTCCACTGAAGCTTTCTTT. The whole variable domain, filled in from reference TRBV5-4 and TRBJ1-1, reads ETGVTQSPTHLIKTRGQQVTLRCSSQSGHNTVSWYQQALGQGPQFIFQYYREEENGRGNFPPRFSGLQFPNYSSELNVNALELDDSALYLCASSLGQGSTEAFFGQGTRLTVV.

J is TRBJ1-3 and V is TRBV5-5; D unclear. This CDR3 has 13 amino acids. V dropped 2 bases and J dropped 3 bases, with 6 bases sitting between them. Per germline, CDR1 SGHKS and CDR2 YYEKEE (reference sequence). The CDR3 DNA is TGTGCCAGCAGCTTTTCAGATGGAAACACCATATATTTT. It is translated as CASSFSDGNTIYF.

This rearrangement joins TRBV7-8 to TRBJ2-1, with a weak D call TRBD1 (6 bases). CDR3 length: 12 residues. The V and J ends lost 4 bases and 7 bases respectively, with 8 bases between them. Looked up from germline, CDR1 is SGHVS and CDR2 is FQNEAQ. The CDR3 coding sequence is TGTGCCAGCAGCTCGGACAGAAATGAGCAGTTCTTC. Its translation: CASSSDRNEQFF.

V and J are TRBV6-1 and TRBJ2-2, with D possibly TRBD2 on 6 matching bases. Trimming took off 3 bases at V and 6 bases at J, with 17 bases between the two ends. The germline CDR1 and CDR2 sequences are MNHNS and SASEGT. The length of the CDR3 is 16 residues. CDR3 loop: CASSEITGLGAGELFF. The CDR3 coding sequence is TGTGCCAGCAGTGAGATTACGGGACTTGGGGCCGGGGAGCTGTTTTTT.

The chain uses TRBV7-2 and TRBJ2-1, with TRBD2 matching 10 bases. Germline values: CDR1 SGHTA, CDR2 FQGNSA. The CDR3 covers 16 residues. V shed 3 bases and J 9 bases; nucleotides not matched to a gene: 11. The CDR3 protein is CASSFPASGSMIEQFF. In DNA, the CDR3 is TGTGCCAGCAGCTTCCCGGCTAGCGGGAGTATGATTGAGCAGTTCTTC.

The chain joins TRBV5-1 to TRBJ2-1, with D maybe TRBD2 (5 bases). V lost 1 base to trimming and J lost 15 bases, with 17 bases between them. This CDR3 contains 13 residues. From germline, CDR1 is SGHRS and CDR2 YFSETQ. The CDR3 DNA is TGCGCCAGCAGCTTGCCCGCTGTCGGGGTGATGTTCTTC. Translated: CASSLPAVGVMFF.

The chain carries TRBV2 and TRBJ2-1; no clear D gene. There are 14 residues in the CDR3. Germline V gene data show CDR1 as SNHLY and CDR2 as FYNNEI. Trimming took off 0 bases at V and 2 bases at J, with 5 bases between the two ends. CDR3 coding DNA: TGTGCCAGCAGTGAAGCGCGGACCTACAATGAGCAGTTCTTC. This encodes CASSEARTYNEQFF.